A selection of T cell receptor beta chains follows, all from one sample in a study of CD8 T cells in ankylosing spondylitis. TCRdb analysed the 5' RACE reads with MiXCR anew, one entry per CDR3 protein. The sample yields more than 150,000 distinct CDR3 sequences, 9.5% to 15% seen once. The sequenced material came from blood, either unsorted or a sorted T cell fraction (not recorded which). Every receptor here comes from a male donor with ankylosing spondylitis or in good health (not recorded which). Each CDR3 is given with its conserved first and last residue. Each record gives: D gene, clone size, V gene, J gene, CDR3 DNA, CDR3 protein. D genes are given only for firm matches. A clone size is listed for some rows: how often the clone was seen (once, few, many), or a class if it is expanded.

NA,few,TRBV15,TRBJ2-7,TGTGCCACCAGCAGAGACGACTCCTACGAGCAGTACTTC,CATSRDDSYEQYF
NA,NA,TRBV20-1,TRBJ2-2,TGCAGTGCTAGAGATGGGGAGGTGAACACCGGGGAGCTGTTTTTT,CSARDGEVNTGELFF
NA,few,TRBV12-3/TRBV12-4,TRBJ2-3,TGTGCCAGCAGTTTGGGCCTGGGGTATACGCAGTATTTT,CASSLGLGYTQYF
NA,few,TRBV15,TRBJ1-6,TGTGCCACCAGCAGCCCGGGACACTTTCCTGGTTCACCCCTCCACTTT,CATSSPGHFPGSPLHF
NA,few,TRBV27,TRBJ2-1,TGTGCCAGCAGACCACTCGGACCGGTCAATGAGCAGTTCTTC,CASRPLGPVNEQFF
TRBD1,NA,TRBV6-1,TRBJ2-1,TGTGCCAGCAGATCCATCATCAGAGCGGGACAGGGGTCTCACAATGAGCAGTTCTTC,CASRSIIRAGQGSHNEQFF
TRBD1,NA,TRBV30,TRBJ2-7,TGTGCCTGGAGTCCGGGACAGGGGGCCCACGAGCAGTACTTC,CAWSPGQGAHEQYF
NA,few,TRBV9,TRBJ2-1,TGTGCCAGCAGCGTAAAACCCCCACATGAGCAGTTCTTC,CASSVKPPHEQFF
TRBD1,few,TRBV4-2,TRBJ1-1,TGTGCCAGCAGCCGAGAGGGGGCCACTGAAGCTTTCTTT,CASSREGATEAFF
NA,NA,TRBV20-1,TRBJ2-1,TGCAGTGCTAGAGAAGGACTGATTGAGCAGTTCTTC,CSAREGLIEQFF
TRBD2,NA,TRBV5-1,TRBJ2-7,TGCGCCAGCAGCTTTGCGAGTAGCGGGAAAGGCGAGCAGTACTTC,CASSFASSGKGEQYF
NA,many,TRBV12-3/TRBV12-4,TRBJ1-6,TGTGCCAGCAGCCCCCCCGGCTCCTATAATTCACCCCTCCACTTT,CASSPPGSYNSPLHF
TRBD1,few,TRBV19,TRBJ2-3,TGTGCCAGTAGCGGGACAGTCGAGGGCACAGATACGCAGTATTTT,CASSGTVEGTDTQYF
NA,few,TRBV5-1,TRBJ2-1,TGCGCCAGCAGCCAATACGGAATGGGTAATGAGCAGTTCTTC,CASSQYGMGNEQFF
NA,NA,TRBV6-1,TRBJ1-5,TGTGCCAGCAGTGAACCAGGGACGGTCAATCAGCCCCAGCATTTT,CASSEPGTVNQPQHF
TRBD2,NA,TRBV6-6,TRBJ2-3,TGTGCCAGCAGTCGCCGGGAAGCGGGGTCCCAGGATACGCAGTATTTT,CASSRREAGSQDTQYF
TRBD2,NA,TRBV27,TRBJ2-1,TGTGCCAGCAGTTTACTAGCGGGAGGGCCTTATGGGAATGAGCAGTTCTTC,CASSLLAGGPYGNEQFF
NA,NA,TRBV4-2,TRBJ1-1,TGTGCCAGCAGCCAAGATCAAGTGGGGAGGATGGAAGCTTTCTTT,CASSQDQVGRMEAFF
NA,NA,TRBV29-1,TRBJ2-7,TGCAGCGTTGGGGACTGGGGTTACGAGCAGTACTTC,CSVGDWGYEQYF
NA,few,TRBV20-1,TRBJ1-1,TGCAGTGCTAGAGTGATGGACAGAGAAGCTTTCTTT,CSARVMDREAFF
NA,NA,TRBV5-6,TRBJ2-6,TGTGCCAGCAGCCTAGTGGTCTCTGGGGCCAACGTCCTGACTTTC,CASSLVVSGANVLTF
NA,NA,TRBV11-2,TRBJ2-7,TGTGCCAGCAGCTCAGGGACTTCCCTCTGGAACGAGCAGTACTTC,CASSSGTSLWNEQYF
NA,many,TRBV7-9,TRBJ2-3,TGTGCCAGCACTCACGGGGCAGATACGCAGTATTTT,CASTHGADTQYF
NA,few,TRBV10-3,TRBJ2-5,TGTGCCATCAGTGAGTCGGTGGGGGAGACCCAGTACTTC,CAISESVGETQYF
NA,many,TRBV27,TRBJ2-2,TGTGCCTCGTCTGGTGTTTTCGGGGAGCTGTTTTTT,CASSGVFGELFF
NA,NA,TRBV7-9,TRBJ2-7,TGTGCCAGCAGCTCCGACACCGACGAGCAGTACTTC,CASSSDTDEQYF
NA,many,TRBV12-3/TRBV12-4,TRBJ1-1,TGTGCCAGCAGTTTAGCGCTTGGGGGGAGGACTGAAGCTTTCTTT,CASSLALGGRTEAFF
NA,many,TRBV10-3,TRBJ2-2,TGTGCCATCAATACGGATTCCACGGGGCCCCTCGGGACCGGGGAGCTGTTTTTT,CAINTDSTGPLGTGELFF
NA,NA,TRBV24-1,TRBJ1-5,TGTGCCACCAGTAGCGGAGCGGAGCAGCCCCAGCATTTT,CATSSGAEQPQHF
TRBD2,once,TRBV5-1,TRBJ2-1,TGCGCCAGCAGCCCGGACCTAGCGGGACTAGCCTACAATGAGCAGTTCTTT,CASSPDLAGLAYNEQFF
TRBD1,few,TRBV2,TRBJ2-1,TGTGCCAGCAGTGACGCAGGGGGCTGGGATGAGCAGTTCTTC,CASSDAGGWDEQFF
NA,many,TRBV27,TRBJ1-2,TGTGCCAGCAGTTTACGGGGGAGTTATGGCTACACCTTC,CASSLRGSYGYTF
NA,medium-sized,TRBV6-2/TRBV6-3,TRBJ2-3,TGTGCCAGCAGTTACGGCGGGGGCGCAGATACGCAGTATTTT,CASSYGGGADTQYF
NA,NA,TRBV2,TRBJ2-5,TGTGCCAGCAGAGCGACTAGATTGGAAGAGACCCAGTACTTC,CASRATRLEETQYF
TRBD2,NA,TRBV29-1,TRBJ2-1,TGCAGCGTCCCGGGACTAGCGGGAGTCTCCTACAATGAGCAGTTCTTC,CSVPGLAGVSYNEQFF
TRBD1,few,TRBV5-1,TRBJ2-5,TGCGCCAGCAGCTTCGGGCAGGGGGCCGGAGAGACCCAGTACTTC,CASSFGQGAGETQYF